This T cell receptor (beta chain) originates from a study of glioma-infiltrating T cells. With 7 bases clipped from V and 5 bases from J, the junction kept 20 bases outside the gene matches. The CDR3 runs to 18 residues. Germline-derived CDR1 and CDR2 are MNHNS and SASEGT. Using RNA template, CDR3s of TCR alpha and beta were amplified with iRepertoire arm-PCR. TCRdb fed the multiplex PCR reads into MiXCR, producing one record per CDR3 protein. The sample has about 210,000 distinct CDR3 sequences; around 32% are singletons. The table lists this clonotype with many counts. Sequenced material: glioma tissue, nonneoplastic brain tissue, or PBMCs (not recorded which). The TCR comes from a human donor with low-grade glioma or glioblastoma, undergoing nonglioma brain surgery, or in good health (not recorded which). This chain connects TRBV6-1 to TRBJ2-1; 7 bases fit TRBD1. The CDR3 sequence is CASTTRDRVAPRHNEQFF. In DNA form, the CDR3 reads TGTGCCAGCACCACACGTGACAGGGTAGCCCCCCGACACAATGAGCAGTTCTTC.